The sequence of this T cell receptor (beta chain) was determined in a study of cytomegalovirus exposure and HLA in healthy donors. Overall study: Out of approximately 170 million T cells, an earlier analysis found fewer than 140 million unique TCR beta sequences in total. Study-wide points: Roughly even sequencing depth across donors was the assumption behind the presence/absence analyses. The authors later linked a missense DCLRE1C variant to TCR beta V- and J-gene trimming. Accurate prediction of HLA-A and HLA-B alleles (for most subjects) was reportedly achieved from TCR beta sequences.

PCR was performed using 60 Vbeta and 13 Jbeta primers. Only in-frame clones appear in the TCRdb table, and some are missing; sequencing was by immunoSEQ multiplex PCR. The table has 90,000 to 120,000 clones, roughly 71% seen once. As regards this clone: Its antigen is unidentified.

CDR3 size: 15 residues. V lost 2 bases to trimming and J lost 5 bases; unmatched junction nucleotides: 7. Germline values: CDR1 MNHEY, CDR2 SVGAGI. This chain links TRBV6-5 with TRBJ1-1; 8 bases map to TRBD1. This TCR came from a man between 35 and 55 years old in good health and CMV-seropositive. The sequenced sample consisted of PBMCs. In nucleotides, the CDR3 is TGTGCCAGCAGTTACATAGGGCAGGGGGCGACTGAAGCTTTCTTT. Amino acid sequence: CASSYIGQGATEAFF.